This TCR beta chain was documented in a study of CD8 T cells in Susac syndrome. Random hexamers were used to reverse transcribe an amount of 0.5 to 1 ug RNA. Across 54 Vbeta and 13 Jbeta, immunoSEQ multiplex PCR amplified TCR beta CDR3. TCRdb recomputed calls from the immunoSEQ multiplex PCR reads with MiXCR, one row per CDR3 protein. The table lists about 300,000 distinct CDR3 sequences, around 85% of them singletons. The CDR3 length is 14 residues. CDR1 is MDHEN and CDR2 is SYDVKM in the germline V gene. The V end was cut by 5 bases, the J end by 9 bases, with 17 bases between. V and J are TRBV28 and TRBJ1-5; D not resolved. This clonotype originated in a human donor with multiple sclerosis. Sequencing input: CD8+ T cells from PBMCs. The CDR3: CASSISGPLAPQHF. CDR3 nucleotide sequence: TGTGCCAGCAGTATATCCGGGCCCCTTGCGCCCCAGCATTTT.